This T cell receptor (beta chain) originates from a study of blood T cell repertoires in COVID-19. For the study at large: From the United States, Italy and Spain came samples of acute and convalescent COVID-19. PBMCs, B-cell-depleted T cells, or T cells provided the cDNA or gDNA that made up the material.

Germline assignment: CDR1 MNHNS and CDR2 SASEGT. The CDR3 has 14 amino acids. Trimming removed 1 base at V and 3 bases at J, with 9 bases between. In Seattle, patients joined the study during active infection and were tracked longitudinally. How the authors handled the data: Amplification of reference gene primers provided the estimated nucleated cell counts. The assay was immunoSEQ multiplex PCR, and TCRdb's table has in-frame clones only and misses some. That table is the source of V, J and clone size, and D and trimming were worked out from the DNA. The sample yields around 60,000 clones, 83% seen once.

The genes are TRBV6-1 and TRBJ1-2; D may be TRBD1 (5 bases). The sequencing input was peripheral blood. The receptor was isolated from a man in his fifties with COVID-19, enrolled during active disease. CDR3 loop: CASSEEGGDYGYTF. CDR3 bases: TGTGCCAGCAGTGAAGAGGGAGGGGACTATGGCTACACCTTC.